This T cell receptor (beta chain) was recorded in a study of regulatory T cells in long-lasting Graves disease. Broader study findings: Shared public clonotypes totalled 2,741 in persistent patients, compared with over 800 in new patients.

Specified time point: persistent/refractory GD, antithyroid drugs over 5 years with positive TRAb. The TCR library was prepared using RNA isolated from PBMCs. A few counts support this clonotype. The antigen is unknown. The junction and the germline gene differ at one end; a read error may be behind it. CDR3 length equals 12 residues. Germline loops: CDR1 MNHNS, CDR2 SASEGT. CDR3-region Arm-PCR and iRepertoire HTBI primers produced the TCR beta libraries. TCRdb re-derived calls from the multiplex PCR reads in MiXCR, one entry per CDR3 protein. Of around 510,000 distinct CDR3 sequences listed, less than 25% are singletons.

The receptor comes from a female donor with Graves disease. The V and J genes are TRBV6-1 and TRBJ1-2; no definite D call. The sample was peripheral blood mononuclear cells (PBMCs), taken when the disease was refractory, from a patient treated with antithyroid drugs. The DNA of the CDR3 is TGTGCCAGCAGTGAAGCAGACCCCTCATCATTTTTC. Protein: CASSEADPSSFF.